Below, 26 T cell receptor beta chains from the same sample are listed, as sequenced in a study of shared T cell receptors in the human thymus. TCRdb keeps only in-frame clones here, not all; method: immunoSEQ multiplex PCR. The repertoire holds 500,000 to 550,000 clones, with approximately 78% as singletons. The same specimen was also included in a second study, on human thymus T cells.

The sample taken for sequencing was thymocytes. The receptors derive from a boy younger than two with a congenital heart defect.

The chain links TRBV7-9 to TRBJ1-3; 7 bases line up with TRBD1. Germline V gene lookup returns CDR1 SEHNR and CDR2 FQNEAQ (reference sequence). V was clipped by 4 bases and J by 0 bases; unmatched bases: 9. This CDR3 region has 17 residues. The CDR3 nucleotides are TGTGCCAGCAGCTCCTACTTCCGACAGGGCTCTGGAAACACCATATATTTT. Translation: CASSSYFRQGSGNTIYF.

In DNA form, the CDR3 reads TGTGCCAGTAGTATCACGCCACAGGGGAAAGGCGAAAAACTGTTTTTT. Translation gives CASSITPQGKGEKLFF. The V gene is TRBV19, the J gene TRBJ1-4; the match to TRBD1 covers 7 bases. V was pared by 3 bases and J by 8 bases, with 12 bases of the junction left unmatched. The CDR3 is made up of 16 amino acids. The V gene's germline CDR1 is LNHDA and CDR2 SQIVND (reference sequence). Full variable domain (missing parts from reference TRBV19 and TRBJ1-4): DGGITQSPKYLFRKEGQNVTLSCEQNLNHDAMYWYRQDPGQGLRLIYYSQIVNDFQKGDIAEGYSVSREKKESFPLTVTSAQKNPTAFYLCASSITPQGKGEKLFFGSGTQLSVL.

The genes are TRBV5-6 and TRBJ2-7; 8 nucleotides align to TRBD2. This CDR3 is 15 amino acids long. V trimming: 0 bases; J trimming: 2 bases; junction bases outside the gene matches: 4. The germline V gene has CDR1 SGHDT and CDR2 YYEEEE. The CDR3 protein is CASSLAAREAYEQYF. The CDR3 DNA sequence: TGTGCCAGCAGCTTGGCCGCGCGGGAGGCCTACGAGCAGTACTTC.

The chain recombines TRBV5-3 with TRBJ2-7; no clear D gene. TRBV5-3 is identified as an open reading frame with a role that is uncertain. CDR3 length equals 13 residues. V dropped 4 bases and J dropped 5 bases, with 13 bases sitting between them. The CDR3 DNA reads TGTGCCAGAAGCGTTGGTAGAGCCAACGAGCAGTACTTC. Amino acids: CARSVGRANEQYF.

The rearrangement uses TRBV7-2 and TRBJ1-1; 9 bases are a match to TRBD1. Trimming at V came to 5 bases and at J to 0 bases, leaving 1 base not matched to a gene. The V gene's germline CDR1 is SGHTA and CDR2 FQGNSA. This CDR3 is built from 14 residues. CDR3: CASSRTGVNTEAFF. The CDR3 coding sequence is TGTGCCAGCAGCCGGACAGGGGTGAACACTGAAGCTTTCTTT. Filled out from reference TRBV7-2 and TRBJ1-1, the complete variable domain reads GAGVSQSPSNKVTEKGKDVELRCDPISGHTALYWYRQSLGQGLEFLIYFQGNSAPDKSGLPSDRFSAERTGGSVSTLTIQRTQQEDSAVYLCASSRTGVNTEAFFGQGTRLTVV.

CDR3 protein: CASSQGQGAHNEQFF. The CDR3 nucleotides are TGCGCCAGCAGCCAAGGGCAGGGGGCCCACAATGAGCAGTTCTTC. The chain combines TRBV4-3 with TRBJ2-1, with 8 positions matching TRBD1. This CDR3 region has 15 residues. CDR1 is LGHNA and CDR2 is YSLEER in the germline V gene. V trimming: 1 base; J trimming: 5 bases; junction bases outside the gene matches: 4.

V and J are TRBV4-3 and TRBJ1-1; D possibly corresponds to TRBD1 (5 bases). The germline V gene has CDR1 LGHNA and CDR2 YSLEER. The CDR3 consists of 14 residues. Trimming took off 3 bases at V and 1 base at J, with 9 bases between the two ends. The CDR3 region is CASSHLQGNTEAFF. CDR3 DNA sequence: TGCGCCAGCAGCCACCTCCAGGGGAACACTGAAGCTTTCTTT.

The chain is built from TRBV10-1 and TRBJ2-7; possibly TRBD2 for D (6 bases). Germline V gives CDR1 WNHNN, CDR2 SYGVQD (reference sequence). The CDR3 extends over 18 amino acids. V gave up 0 bases and J gave up 3 bases, with 21 bases separating them. CDR3 nucleotides: TGCGCCAGCAGTGAGTCTAGTAGCCGGGACTCAACCCTCTACGAGCAGTACTTC. It specifies CASSESSSRDSTLYEQYF.

V is TRBV4-3 and J is TRBJ2-7; TRBD2 matches at 8 bases. The CDR3 is 19 amino acids. Unmatched junction bases numbered 16, after V lost 0 bases and J lost 3 bases. CDR1 LGHNA and CDR2 YSLEER come from the germline V gene. CDR3 coding DNA: TGCGCCAGCAGCCAAGAACCAACCTTAGCGGGAAGGGCGGTCTACGAGCAGTACTTC. Protein product: CASSQEPTLAGRAVYEQYF.

The rearrangement joins TRBV27 to TRBJ1-1, with D possibly matching TRBD1 (6 bases). The V gene's germline CDR1 is MNHEY and CDR2 SMNVEV (reference sequence). The CDR3 is 11 amino acids. Trimming took 7 bases from V and 11 from J, leaving 14 bases between them. CDR3 loop: CASKGEYRAFF. CDR3 coding DNA: TGTGCCAGCAAGGGGGAATACCGCGCTTTCTTT.

The V call is TRBV2, the J call TRBJ2-1; D call uncertain. CDR1 is SNHLY, CDR2 FYNNEI, per germline. The V gene lost 3 bases and the J gene lost 0 bases, with 6 bases spanning the gap. CDR3 size: 14 residues. The CDR3 sequence is CASSDSSSYNEQFF. DNA for the CDR3: TGTGCCAGCAGTGATTCGAGCTCCTACAATGAGCAGTTCTTC.

This clone was seen only a few times. The chain is built from TRBV9 and TRBJ2-1; 10 positions match TRBD2. Unmatched junction bases numbered 3, after V lost 3 bases and J lost 6 bases. The CDR3 contains 14 residues. Germline V gene data show CDR1 as SGDLS and CDR2 as YYNGEE. The CDR3 bases are TGTGCCAGCAGCGCTAGCGGGAGTCCCAATGAGCAGTTCTTC. Its translation: CASSASGSPNEQFF. The complete variable domain, with remaining parts taken from reference TRBV9 and TRBJ2-1, reads DSGVTQTPKHLITATGQRVTLRCSPRSGDLSVYWYQQSLDQGLQFLIQYYNGEERAKGNILERFSAQQFPDLHSELNLSSLELGDSALYFCASSASGSPNEQFFGPGTRLTVL.

The chain links TRBV29-1 to TRBJ1-1, with D perhaps TRBD1 (5 bases). The V end was cut by 1 base, the J end by 0 bases, with 12 bases between. The CDR3 totals 15 residues. In germline, CDR1 is SQVTM, CDR2 ANQGSEA. CDR3 nucleotides: TGCAGCGTTGAAGGGGAGGGGAGAGTGAACACTGAAGCTTTCTTT. Translated: CSVEGEGRVNTEAFF.

The chain combines TRBV5-6 with TRBJ2-5; D not resolved. V was clipped by 2 bases and J by 2 bases, with 19 bases between them. There are 17 residues in the CDR3. CDR1 and CDR2 (germline): SGHDT, YYEEEE. The CDR3: CASSFNLRPTDQETQYF. As DNA, the CDR3 is TGTGCCAGCAGCTTTAATCTCAGGCCCACCGATCAAGAGACCCAGTACTTC.

The chain has TRBV7-8 and TRBJ2-5; TRBD2 aligns across 9 bases. In germline, CDR1 is SGHVS, CDR2 FQNEAQ. J gave up 4 bases and V 1 base, and 7 bases lay outside the gene matches. The CDR3 extends over 16 amino acids. CDR3 in amino acids: CASSLVGSGSGETQYF. The CDR3 DNA reads as TGTGCCAGCAGCTTAGTCGGTAGCGGGAGTGGAGAGACCCAGTACTTC.

The genes are TRBV5-6 and TRBJ2-7, with D unclear. The CDR3 totals 15 residues. Trimming took 3 bases from V and 2 from J, leaving 15 bases between them. CDR1 is SGHDT, CDR2 YYEEEE, per germline. The CDR3 here is CASSSKLTRPYEQYF. DNA of the CDR3: TGTGCCAGCAGCTCAAAATTGACTCGTCCCTACGAGCAGTACTTC.

This clone came up once. The genes are TRBV19 and TRBJ1-2; D is possibly TRBD1 (6 bases). This CDR3 has 14 amino acids. Germline CDR1 is LNHDA and CDR2 is SQIVND (reference sequence). V shed 3 bases and J shed 2 bases, with 10 bases lying between them. CDR3: CASSIPQGNYGYTF. CDR3 bases: TGTGCCAGTAGTATCCCCCAGGGGAACTATGGCTACACCTTC.

This clone came up once. The rearrangement links TRBV28 to TRBJ2-1; 9 positions agree with TRBD2. V shed 3 bases and J 4 bases; nucleotides not matched to a gene: 7. CDR3 length equals 16 residues. The germline V gene encodes CDR1 MDHEN and CDR2 SYDVKM. The CDR3 DNA follows: TGTGCCAGCAGTTTTCCGGGACTAGCCGTTTACAATGAGCAGTTCTTC. Protein: CASSFPGLAVYNEQFF.

The genes are TRBV6-1 and TRBJ1-5, with a tentative D call TRBD1 (5 bases). Germline V gene data show CDR1 as MNHNS and CDR2 as SASEGT. There are 15 residues in the CDR3. Trimming stripped 3 bases from V and 2 bases from J, with 11 bases between. The CDR3 sequence is CASSDYTGGNQPQHF. CDR3 sequence (DNA): TGTGCCAGCAGTGACTATACAGGAGGCAATCAGCCCCAGCATTTT.

The V and J genes are TRBV28 and TRBJ2-5, with D possibly matching TRBD2 (5 bases). The CDR3 loop spans 15 amino acids. CDR1 is MDHEN, CDR2 SYDVKM, per germline. The V end was cut by 4 bases, the J end by 6 bases, with 18 bases between. The CDR3 bases are TGTGCCAGCAGTTCCCTCTGGACTCCCCTAAAGACCCAGTACTTC. Translating gives CASSSLWTPLKTQYF.

J is TRBJ2-2 and V is TRBV28; D is perhaps TRBD1 (5 bases). CDR1 is MDHEN, CDR2 SYDVKM, per germline. Trimming removed 2 bases from V and 4 bases from J, with 11 bases in between. This CDR3 has 15 residues. CDR3 sequence reads: CASSLAGQGTGELFF. The CDR3 DNA is TGTGCCAGCAGTTTAGCAGGGCAAGGCACCGGGGAGCTGTTTTTT.

V gene TRBV7-2 combines with J gene TRBJ1-1; D not certain. CDR1 is SGHTA and CDR2 is FQGNSA in the germline V gene. The V end lost 5 bases, the J end lost 5 bases, and 15 bases lay between the germline ends. The CDR3 consists of 14 residues. This chain's CDR3 is CASSPRGGRTEAFF. CDR3 sequence (DNA): TGTGCCAGCAGCCCTCGGGGTGGGAGGACTGAAGCTTTCTTT. Full variable domain (outside the CDR3, taken from reference TRBV7-2 and TRBJ1-1): GAGVSQSPSNKVTEKGKDVELRCDPISGHTALYWYRQSLGQGLEFLIYFQGNSAPDKSGLPSDRFSAERTGGSVSTLTIQRTQQEDSAVYLCASSPRGGRTEAFFGQGTRLTVV.

The table lists this clone with a count of one. The V and J genes are TRBV30 and TRBJ2-1; 10 bases are shared with TRBD2. The J segment lost 0 bases and the V segment lost 0 bases, leaving 8 bases of the junction unmatched. Germline CDR1 and CDR2: GTSNPN and SVGIG (reference sequence). The CDR3 totals 18 residues. The DNA for the CDR3 is TGTGCCTGGAGTGTATCTAGCGGGGGCCCGGGCTCCTACAATGAGCAGTTCTTC. Protein: CAWSVSSGGPGSYNEQFF. Complete variable domain (other parts from reference TRBV30 and TRBJ2-1): SQTIHQWPATLVQPVGSPLSLECTVEGTSNPNLYWYRQAAGRGLQLLFYSVGIGQISSEVPQNLSASRPQDRQFILSSKKLLLSDSGFYLCAWSVSSGGPGSYNEQFFGPGTRLTVL.

This clone was seen just once. V usage is TRBV30 and J usage is TRBJ1-5, with 7 bases that match TRBD1. CDR3 length: 16 amino acids. V trimming: 1 base; J trimming: 8 bases; junction bases outside the gene matches: 14. Per germline, CDR1 GTSNPN and CDR2 SVGIG (reference sequence). As DNA, the CDR3 is TGTGCCTGGAGTGCCAGGGGGGACCTCTTATCAGAGCCCCAGCATTTT. Translation gives CAWSARGDLLSEPQHF.

This rearrangement joins TRBV25-1 to TRBJ1-6, with TRBD1 matching 8 bases. This CDR3 has 17 amino acids. The germline V gene encodes CDR1 MGHDK and CDR2 SYGVNS. The V segment lost 4 bases and the J segment 4 bases; nucleotides outside the gene matches: 9. The CDR3 nucleotides read TGTGCCAGCAGTGGACCGACTGGACAGGGATATAATTCACCCCTCCACTTT. Amino acid sequence: CASSGPTGQGYNSPLHF.

The rearrangement joins TRBV4-2 to TRBJ2-7; 9 nucleotides line up with TRBD1. Trimming removed 0 bases from V and 4 bases from J; junction bases left unmatched: 16. CDR1 and CDR2 (germline): LGHNA, YNFKEQ. The CDR3 runs 19 residues. The CDR3 reads CASSQEFGAGTGIRYEQYF. CDR3 bases: TGTGCCAGCAGCCAAGAATTCGGGGCCGGGACAGGGATTAGATACGAGCAGTACTTC.